Below, 30 T cell receptor beta chains from the same sample are listed, as sequenced in a study of spatial heterogeneity in lung cancer. TCRdb re-called the 5' RACE reads through MiXCR, storing one row per CDR3 protein. The data show 20,000 to 25,000 distinct CDR3 sequences, about 7.6% seen once. This sample's time point: sample taken at primary tumor resection. The sample was PBMCs, taken at surgery. These receptors were collected from a male donor with early-stage non-small cell lung cancer.

The chain combines TRBV12-3 or TRBV12-4 with TRBJ1-2; no reliable D call. CDR3 length: 14 residues. V lost 6 bases, J lost 6 bases, and 17 bases lay in between. DNA of the CDR3: TGTGCCAGCAGCCATGATGTAGGGTCGGATGGCTACACCTTC. It yields the protein CASSHDVGSDGYTF.

This clonotype was picked up a small number of times. V usage is TRBV7-2 and J usage is TRBJ2-3; 7 positions match TRBD1. This CDR3 spans 15 amino acids. Losses at the gene ends were 3 bases for V and 6 bases for J; bases not matched to a gene: 9. Germline CDR1 SGHTA, CDR2 FQGNSA. The CDR3 region is CASSLGDSRVDTQYF. CDR3 sequence (DNA): TGTGCCAGCAGCTTGGGGGACAGTCGTGTGGATACGCAGTATTTT.

This clonotype was seen more than once but under ten times. V gene TRBV7-2 combines with J gene TRBJ2-3; TRBD2 matches 9 bases. The CDR3 has 15 amino acids. V was pared by 2 bases and J by 3 bases, with 3 bases of the junction left unmatched. Germline loops: CDR1 SGHTA, CDR2 FQGNSA. CDR3 DNA: TGTGCCAGCAGCTTACTAGCGGGGAGGACAGATACGCAGTATTTT. The encoded protein is CASSLLAGRTDTQYF.

Remarks on this clonotype: This may be a read error: a much more frequent sequence differs by one nucleotide. The chain combines TRBV28 with TRBJ2-2, with TRBD1 matching 7 bases. The CDR3 covers 16 residues. Germline loops: CDR1 MDHEN, CDR2 SYDVKM. DNA of the CDR3: TGTGCCAGCAGTCCCCAGGACAGGAGGAACACCGGGGAGCCGTTTTTT. It is translated as CASSPQDRRNTGEPFF.

Many counts were recorded for this clonotype. The chain combines TRBV5-1 with TRBJ2-7; D uncertain. The germline gives CDR1 SGHRS, CDR2 YFSETQ. This CDR3 is 13 amino acids long. V dropped 3 bases and J dropped 3 bases, with 10 bases sitting between them. The CDR3 region has the DNA TGCGCCAGCAGCTCCGGCGTCAGCTACGAGCAGTACTTC. It encodes CASSSGVSYEQYF.

The chain employs TRBV5-6 and TRBJ2-7; 8 nucleotides align to TRBD1. V trimming: 3 bases; J trimming: 7 bases; junction bases outside the gene matches: 6. Germline V lookup: CDR1 SGHDT, CDR2 YYEEEE. This CDR3 has 13 amino acids. CDR3 in amino acids: CASSSVTGEEQYF. The CDR3 bases are TGTGCCAGCAGCTCGGTGACAGGGGAAGAGCAGTACTTC.

The chain employs TRBV18 and TRBJ1-1, with TRBD1 as a possible D gene (5 bases). Per germline, CDR1 KGHSH and CDR2 LQKENI. With 2 bases removed from V and 0 bases from J, the gap between germline ends came to 13 bases. This CDR3 has 16 residues. This CDR3 reads CASSPYGTDMNTEAFF. CDR3 in DNA: TGTGCCAGCTCACCATATGGGACGGACATGAACACTGAAGCTTTCTTT. The entire variable domain, with the rest obtained from reference TRBV18 and TRBJ1-1, is as follows: NAGVMQNPRHLVRRRGQEARLRCSPMKGHSHVYWYRQLPEEGLKFMVYLQKENIIDESGMPKERFSAEFPKEGPSILRIQQVVRGDSAAYFCASSPYGTDMNTEAFFGQGTRLTVV.

Ten or more counts support this clonotype. The chain recombines TRBV28 with TRBJ2-4; D unclear. This CDR3 has 12 residues. V lost 2 bases and J 6 bases, leaving 5 bases between the germline ends. CDR1 is MDHEN, CDR2 SYDVKM, per germline. In nucleotides, the CDR3 is TGTGCCAGCAGTTTAGGAAGAAACATTCAGTACTTC. Its translation: CASSLGRNIQYF.

This chain's CDR3 is CASSLTSGSSYNEQFF. The CDR3 bases are TGTGCCAGCAGTCTGACTAGCGGATCATCCTACAATGAGCAGTTCTTC. This chain connects TRBV27 to TRBJ2-1, with TRBD2 matching over 9 bases. The CDR3 loop spans 16 amino acids. Looked up from germline, CDR1 is MNHEY and CDR2 is SMNVEV (reference sequence). V was pared by 5 bases and J by 1 base, with 6 bases of the junction left unmatched.

The V call is TRBV6-1, the J call TRBJ1-6; tentative D call: TRBD1 (5 bases). The germline V gene encodes CDR1 MNHNS and CDR2 SASEGT. V lost 6 bases to trimming and J lost 14 bases, with 17 bases between them. CDR3 size: 13 residues. CDR3 protein: CASSPVQEGALHF. CDR3 bases: TGTGCCAGCAGCCCGGTACAGGAAGGGGCCCTCCACTTT.

This clonotype occurred many times. The chain carries TRBV5-1 and TRBJ2-7; TRBD2 is a possible D gene (5 bases). V was trimmed by 0 bases and J by 2 bases, leaving 9 bases between them. Germline V gives CDR1 SGHRS, CDR2 YFSETQ. The CDR3 is 14 amino acids. The CDR3 nucleotides read TGCGCCAGCAGCTTGGCCAGCGGTACCTACGAGCAGTACGTC. This sequence encodes CASSLASGTYEQYV.

This clonotype was seen a handful of times. V usage is TRBV5-1 and J usage is TRBJ2-1; D possibly corresponds to TRBD2 (6 bases). This CDR3 has 17 amino acids. The germline V and J ends were trimmed by 0 bases and 0 bases, with 13 bases remaining between them. Germline V lookup: CDR1 SGHRS, CDR2 YFSETQ. CDR3 DNA sequence: TGCGCCAGCAGCTTGGTCGGCGGAGGGAACTCCTACAATGAGCAGTTCTTC. Its translation is CASSLVGGGNSYNEQFF.

This clonotype was counted at least ten times. The chain carries TRBV9 and TRBJ1-1; D unclear. V lost 7 bases to trimming and J lost 6 bases, with 16 bases between them. Germline V lookup: CDR1 SGDLS, CDR2 YYNGEE. The CDR3 covers 13 residues. CDR3 sequence: CASRYSQIAEAFF. The CDR3 DNA reads as TGTGCCAGCCGCTACAGTCAAATCGCTGAAGCTTTCTTT.

This clonotype was picked up many times. The V and J genes are TRBV7-2 and TRBJ2-3; D ambiguous. Germline V gene lookup returns CDR1 SGHTA and CDR2 FQGNSA. The CDR3 extends over 14 amino acids. V was trimmed by 1 base and J by 2 bases, leaving 7 bases between them. Here the CDR3 reads CASSLGRSTDTQYF. CDR3 DNA sequence: TGTGCCAGCAGCTTAGGGAGATCCACAGATACGCAGTATTTT.

In its sample, this clonotype was seen many times. The chain has TRBV20-1 and TRBJ1-1; 11 bases fit TRBD1. This CDR3 has 16 residues. Losses at the gene ends were 3 bases for V and 4 bases for J; bases not matched to a gene: 10. Germline assignment: CDR1 DFQATT and CDR2 SNEGSKA (reference sequence). The CDR3 bases are TGCAGTGCTAGCCCCGGGACAGGGGGTAGAAGCACTGAAGCTTTCTTT. Amino acid sequence: CSASPGTGGRSTEAFF.

This clonotype was recorded many times. V gene TRBV6-1 combines with J gene TRBJ2-7; D gene ambiguous. The germline V gene encodes CDR1 MNHNS and CDR2 SASEGT. Deletions cut 1 base from V and 8 bases from J, with 9 bases between. The length of the CDR3 is 12 residues. The CDR3 loop is CASSEVAAKQYV. The CDR3 DNA reads as TGTGCCAGCAGTGAAGTTGCCGCTAAGCAGTACGTC.

The chain has TRBV5-4 and TRBJ2-3, with 10 bases fitting TRBD2. The junction had 12 bases not matched to a gene; V was cut back by 4 bases and J by 4 bases. This CDR3 comprises 17 residues. Germline CDR1 is SGHNT and CDR2 is YYREEE (reference sequence). This chain's CDR3 is CASSRTSGPLGPDTQYF. The CDR3 DNA follows: TGTGCCAGCAGCCGGACTAGCGGCCCCTTGGGGCCAGATACGCAGTATTTT.

This clonotype was found many times. CDR3 in DNA: TGTGCCAGCAGTTCGGGACTCCGGAGTGGAGCCCAGTACTTC. Residues: CASSSGLRSGAQYF. The chain combines TRBV12-3 or TRBV12-4 with TRBJ2-5, with TRBD2 as a possible D gene (6 bases). Trimming shortened V by 4 bases and J by 9 bases, and 18 bases separated the two germline ends. The CDR3 is made up of 14 amino acids.

This clonotype showed up many times. The chain employs TRBV2 and TRBJ2-7; 9 bases fit TRBD1. V was pared by 6 bases and J by 0 bases, with 9 bases of the junction left unmatched. CDR3 length: 16 amino acids. Per the germline V gene, CDR1 is SNHLY and CDR2 is FYNNEI. The CDR3 loop reads CASSPRTGALSYEQYF. The CDR3 DNA reads TGTGCCAGCAGCCCCAGGACAGGGGCCCTCTCCTACGAGCAGTACTTC. Together with reference TRBV2 and TRBJ2-7, the CDR3 gives the full variable domain: EPEVTQTPSHQVTQMGQEVILRCVPISNHLYFYWYRQILGQKVEFLVSFYNNEISEKSEIFDDQFSVERPDGSNFTLKIRSTKLEDSAMYFCASSPRTGALSYEQYFGPGTRLTVT.

Ten or more counts support this clonotype. In nucleotides, the CDR3 is TGTGCCAGCAGCGTGGACAGTCCATCCTACAATGAGCAGTTCTTC. This sequence encodes CASSVDSPSYNEQFF. The V and J genes are TRBV9 and TRBJ2-1; TRBD1 might be the D (6 bases). The ends were cut back, 2 bases at V and 1 base at J, with 10 bases in the middle. The CDR3 spans 15 residues. Germline CDR1 SGDLS, CDR2 YYNGEE.

This clonotype has a count of ten or more. This chain joins TRBV4-1 and TRBJ1-5, with unresolved D. CDR3 size: 13 residues. V was trimmed by 4 bases and J by 5 bases, leaving 9 bases between them. Germline lookup yields CDR1 MGHRA and CDR2 YSYEKL. The CDR3: CASSPTVDQPQHF. The CDR3 region has the DNA TGCGCCAGCAGCCCCACCGTGGATCAGCCCCAGCATTTT.

This clonotype showed up many times. The chain has TRBV11-3 and TRBJ2-3; D gene uncertain. Germline values: CDR1 SGHNT, CDR2 YENEEA. The V end was cut by 1 base, the J end by 2 bases, with 13 bases between. The CDR3 is made up of 16 amino acids. The CDR3 is CASSLGISSTTDTQYF. In nucleotides, the CDR3 is TGTGCCAGCAGCTTAGGAATTAGTTCAACCACAGATACGCAGTATTTT.

This clonotype was recorded a few times. The chain couples TRBV11-2 to TRBJ2-5; D possibly corresponds to TRBD2 (6 bases). Per the germline V gene, CDR1 is SGHAT and CDR2 is FQNNGV. CDR3 size: 14 residues. V shed 5 bases and J shed 6 bases, with 16 bases lying between them. DNA for the CDR3: TGTGCCAGCAGCCCGACTAGGGGAGGTCAGACCCAGTACTTC. Translated, it gives CASSPTRGGQTQYF.

Ten or more counts support this clonotype. The chain has TRBV7-9 and TRBJ1-5, with unresolved D. CDR3 length: 14 amino acids. Trimming pared 1 base from V and 7 bases from J, leaving 11 bases between. Germline lookup yields CDR1 SEHNR and CDR2 FQNEAQ (reference sequence). Written as DNA, the CDR3 is TGTGCCAGCAGCTTAGGGTCAGTTTCACAGCCCCAGCATTTT. Translated, it gives CASSLGSVSQPQHF.

This clonotype was counted at least ten times. The CDR3, as DNA: TGTGCCAGCAGTGAACAAGAGACCCAGTACTTC. This translates into CASSEQETQYF. This chain links TRBV2 with TRBJ2-5, with no clear D. The germline V gene has CDR1 SNHLY and CDR2 FYNNEI. The CDR3 loop spans 11 amino acids. V lost 2 bases and J 2 bases, leaving 0 bases between the germline ends.

This clonotype rates as medium-sized. The rearrangement links TRBV2 to TRBJ2-5, with D uncertain. The germline V gene encodes CDR1 SNHLY and CDR2 FYNNEI. The CDR3 spans 12 residues. V was pared by 6 bases and J by 3 bases, with 8 bases between. CDR3 coding DNA: TGTGCCAGCAGGGCAGACAAAGAGACCCAGTACTTC. Amino acids: CASRADKETQYF. Using reference TRBV2 and TRBJ2-5 for the parts outside the CDR3, the full variable domain is EPEVTQTPSHQVTQMGQEVILRCVPISNHLYFYWYRQILGQKVEFLVSFYNNEISEKSEIFDDQFSVERPDGSNFTLKIRSTKLEDSAMYFCASRADKETQYFGPGTRLLVL.

The table lists this clonotype with a few counts. This chain joins TRBV12-3 or TRBV12-4 and TRBJ2-5, with D uncertain. The V end lost 1 base, the J end lost 0 bases, and 6 bases lay between the germline ends. The CDR3 is made up of 14 amino acids. The CDR3 loop is CASSLGLDQETQYF. DNA for the CDR3: TGTGCCAGCAGTTTAGGGCTCGACCAAGAGACCCAGTACTTC.

This clonotype was picked up a small number of times. The V and J genes are TRBV20-1 and TRBJ2-3; 7 bases are a match to TRBD2. Germline loops: CDR1 DFQATT, CDR2 SNEGSKA (reference sequence). V lost 0 bases, J lost 7 bases, and 10 bases stayed unmatched. The length of the CDR3 is 15 residues. This chain's CDR3 is CSARDGTTLRNTQYF. CDR3 DNA sequence: TGCAGTGCTAGAGATGGGACTACCTTGAGAAATACGCAGTATTTT.

The chain employs TRBV3-1 and TRBJ1-5, with unresolved D. Trimming took 4 bases from V and 3 from J, leaving 4 bases between them. Germline V gene lookup returns CDR1 LGHDT and CDR2 YNNKEL (reference sequence). The CDR3 consists of 12 residues. This CDR3 is CASSLFNQPQHF. The CDR3 nucleotides read TGTGCCAGCAGCCTCTTCAATCAGCCCCAGCATTTT. The full variable domain, with the rest looked up from reference TRBV3-1 and TRBJ1-5, is DTAVSQTPKYLVTQMGNDKSIKCEQNLGHDTMYWYKQDSKKFLKIMFSYNNKELIINETVPNRFSPKSPDKAHLNLHINSLELGDSAVYFCASSLFNQPQHFGDGTRLSIL.

The gene calls are TRBV7-8 and TRBJ2-5, with a weak D call TRBD2 (6 bases). Trimming removed 4 bases from V and 5 bases from J, with 20 bases in between. This CDR3 is 16 amino acids long. CDR1 is SGHVS, CDR2 FQNEAQ, per germline. The CDR3 DNA is TGTGCCAGCAGCTCCCGTCGAGTGCGGGCGGGGGAGACCCAGTACTTC. It specifies CASSSRRVRAGETQYF.